These 17 T cell receptor beta chains were sequenced from one sample in a study of control samples from healthy donors and cancer patients. Assay used: immunoSEQ multiplex PCR; TCRdb lists only in-frame clones, some missing. The sample holds about 44,000 clones, 60% to 80% seen once. What was sequenced was formalin-fixed, paraffin-embedded tissue. Every receptor here comes from a male donor with melanoma.

This clone was picked up one time. The chain is built from TRBV7-2 and TRBJ2-5; D is unclear. Germline-derived CDR1 and CDR2 are SGHTA and FQGNSA. The CDR3 has 15 residues. Trimming took 1 base from V and 5 from J, leaving 14 bases between them. The CDR3 nucleotides are TGTGCCAGCAGCTTAGTAAGGCAGGTTGGGGAGACCCAGTACTTC. Translating it yields CASSLVRQVGETQYF.

This clone turned up a few times. The J gene is TRBJ2-6, the V gene TRBV2, with TRBD1 identical over 8 bases. Trimming cost V 8 bases and J 0 bases; bases outside gene matches: 3. The germline V gene encodes CDR1 SNHLY and CDR2 FYNNEI. This CDR3 has 15 residues. This CDR3 reads CASGTGFSGANVLTF. CDR3 DNA: TGTGCCAGCGGGACAGGATTCTCTGGGGCCAACGTCCTGACTTTC.

This chain links TRBV11-2 with TRBJ2-7; 7 bases are a match to TRBD2. CDR3 length: 15 residues. From germline, CDR1 is SGHAT and CDR2 FQNNGV. Losses at the gene ends were 5 bases for V and 1 base for J; bases not matched to a gene: 8. The CDR3 spells CASSPQGTMSYEQYF. CDR3 DNA sequence: TGTGCCAGCAGCCCCCAAGGGACTATGTCCTACGAGCAGTACTTC.

The chain employs TRBV7-8 and TRBJ2-7; 9 nucleotides align to TRBD2. CDR3 length: 19 amino acids. V shed 2 bases and J 2 bases; nucleotides not matched to a gene: 16. CDR1 and CDR2 (germline): SGHVS, FQNEAQ. The CDR3, as DNA: TGTGCCAGCAGCTTAACGCGACTAGCGGAACAGGGGTTTACCTACGAGCAGTACTTC. This sequence encodes CASSLTRLAEQGFTYEQYF.

The chain couples TRBV7-9 to TRBJ2-1; 11 positions agree with TRBD2. The CDR3 runs to 15 residues. Germline V gives CDR1 SEHNR, CDR2 FQNEAQ (reference sequence). With 1 base clipped from V and 9 bases from J, the junction kept 5 bases outside the gene matches. This CDR3 is CASSLVTSGRGEQFF. The CDR3 coding sequence is TGTGCCAGCAGCTTAGTCACTAGCGGGAGAGGTGAGCAGTTCTTC.

This CDR3 reads CASSHVALGVEGSPLHF. For the CDR3, the DNA is TGTGCCAGCAGTCATGTGGCCCTTGGGGTGGAGGGCTCACCCCTCCACTTT. The chain is built from TRBV2 and TRBJ1-6; D gene ambiguous. CDR1 and CDR2 from the germline V gene are SNHLY and FYNNEI. This CDR3 comprises 17 residues. The V and J ends lost 5 bases and 10 bases respectively, with 24 bases between them.

This clone was counted between two and nine times. V and J are TRBV6-5 and TRBJ2-7; TRBD1 matches 11 bases. The V and J ends lost 5 bases and 3 bases, in that order; junction bases with no gene match: 6. CDR3 length: 15 residues. The germline CDR1 and CDR2 sequences are MNHEY and SVGAGI. The CDR3 sequence: CASSRGTGGGYEQYF. Written as DNA, the CDR3 is TGTGCCAGCAGTCGTGGGACAGGGGGTGGCTACGAGCAGTACTTC.

V usage is TRBV6-5 and J usage is TRBJ2-1; D is possibly TRBD2 (6 bases). Germline lookup yields CDR1 MNHEY and CDR2 SVGAGI. The CDR3 extends over 13 amino acids. Trimming removed 2 bases at V and 7 bases at J, with 9 bases between. DNA of the CDR3: TGTGCCAGCAGTTACGTGGGGGGAAATGAGCAGTTCTTC. Translated: CASSYVGGNEQFF.

The gene calls are TRBV4-1 and TRBJ1-2; maybe TRBD1 (6 bases). Looked up from germline, CDR1 is MGHRA and CDR2 is YSYEKL. The CDR3 spans 17 residues. Trimming pared 4 bases from V and 4 bases from J, leaving 22 bases between. CDR3 protein: CASSRARTTGTPYGYTF. The CDR3 DNA reads TGCGCCAGCAGCCGAGCTCGGACCACAGGGACTCCCTATGGCTACACCTTC.

This clone was observed a few times. The chain recombines TRBV4-1 with TRBJ2-5, with TRBD2 as a possible D gene (6 bases). V was pared by 0 bases and J by 4 bases, with 15 bases between. The CDR3 sequence is 16 residues long. CDR1 and CDR2 (germline): MGHRA, YSYEKL. The CDR3: CASSQDGRAGIETQYF. In DNA, the CDR3 is TGCGCCAGCAGCCAAGATGGCCGTGCGGGGATAGAGACCCAGTACTTC.

The chain couples TRBV5-4 to TRBJ2-5; 7 positions agree with TRBD1. V lost 0 bases and J lost 5; bases outside the gene matches: 10. This CDR3 comprises 16 residues. Germline V CDR1 and CDR2: SGHNT, YYREEE (reference sequence). The chain's CDR3 is CASSLAIDRAGETQYF. The CDR3 nucleotides are TGTGCCAGCAGCTTGGCCATCGACAGGGCTGGGGAGACCCAGTACTTC.

This clone was recorded a few times. The J gene is TRBJ2-7, the V gene TRBV5-6, with D tentatively TRBD1 (5 bases). The CDR3 spans 15 residues. V was trimmed by 2 bases and J by 0 bases, leaving 12 bases between them. Germline loops: CDR1 SGHDT, CDR2 YYEEEE. In DNA, the CDR3 is TGTGCCAGCAGCTTTTCCCCAGGGCCCTCCTACGAGCAGTACTTC. Translated, it gives CASSFSPGPSYEQYF.

This clone was recorded a few times. The chain joins TRBV25-1 to TRBJ1-4; 8 positions match TRBD1. V trimming: 4 bases; J trimming: 8 bases; junction bases outside the gene matches: 15. Germline values: CDR1 MGHDK, CDR2 SYGVNS. The CDR3 is made up of 17 amino acids. The CDR3 sequence: CASSVLNPGTGGEKLFF. DNA of the CDR3: TGTGCCAGCAGTGTACTCAACCCCGGGACAGGAGGGGAAAAACTGTTTTTT.

As concerns this clone: This same CDR3 is encoded by further DNA sequences in the sample. This chain joins TRBV6-1 and TRBJ2-7; D is possibly TRBD1 or TRBD2 (5 bases each). The CDR3 has 16 residues. Germline V lookup: CDR1 MNHNS, CDR2 SASEGT. With 1 base removed from V and 3 bases from J, the gap between germline ends came to 16 bases. DNA of the CDR3: TGTGCCAGCAGTGAAGAAGAGTACGGGACCCGCTACGAGCAGTACTTC. This encodes CASSEEEYGTRYEQYF.

CDR3 in amino acids: CASSWDRVFADTQYF. The CDR3 DNA reads as TGTGCCAGCAGCTGGGACAGGGTCTTCGCAGATACGCAGTATTTT. The chain joins TRBV7-9 to TRBJ2-3; 9 positions agree with TRBD1. Germline V gene sequence: CDR1 SEHNR, CDR2 FQNEAQ (reference sequence). J was trimmed by 4 bases and V by 4 bases; bases with no gene match: 6. This CDR3 is built from 15 residues.

Points on this clone: This could be a read error, since a much larger clone is one nucleotide away. This rearrangement joins TRBV7-9 to TRBJ2-7; 8 positions match TRBD1. The CDR3 contains 14 residues. CDR1 and CDR2 from the germline V gene are SEHNR and FQNEAQ (reference sequence). CDR3 in DNA: TGTACCAGCAGCCTGACAGGGGTTACCTACGAGCAGTACTTC. Translated, it gives CTSSLTGVTYEQYF.

The rearrangement joins TRBV5-1 to TRBJ1-5; D is undetermined. The germline V gene encodes CDR1 SGHRS and CDR2 YFSETQ. The CDR3 contains 15 residues. The V end lost 0 bases, the J end lost 0 bases, and 7 bases lay between the germline ends. In DNA form, the CDR3 reads TGCGCCAGCAGCTTGGACGGGAATAGCAATCAGCCCCAGCATTTT. Translation: CASSLDGNSNQPQHF.